This T cell receptor (beta chain) was captured in a study of cytomegalovirus exposure and HLA in healthy donors. The CDR3 sequence is 12 residues long. Germline V gene lookup returns CDR1 MDHEN and CDR2 SYDVKM. Deletions cut 8 bases from V and 4 bases from J, with 11 bases between. Note on this clone: What it binds is not known.

General study results and limits: Later on, a genetic analysis was performed. It linked a missense variant in DCLRE1C with V- and J-gene trimming of TCR beta. When presence/absence was analysed, sequencing depth was taken to be roughly uniform across donors.

The PCR made use of 60 Vbeta and 13 Jbeta primers. The repertoire was sequenced with immunoSEQ multiplex PCR; TCRdb's copy has only in-frame clones and lacks some. This table holds approximately 80,000 clones, around three fifths found once. The chain employs TRBV28 and TRBJ1-1, with D possibly TRBD1 on 5 matching bases. The sample consisted of PBMCs. The clonotype comes from a woman aged 40 to 55 in good health and CMV-seropositive. The chain's CDR3 is CASYRTPTEAFF. In DNA, the CDR3 is TGTGCCAGCTACAGGACCCCCACTGAAGCTTTCTTT.